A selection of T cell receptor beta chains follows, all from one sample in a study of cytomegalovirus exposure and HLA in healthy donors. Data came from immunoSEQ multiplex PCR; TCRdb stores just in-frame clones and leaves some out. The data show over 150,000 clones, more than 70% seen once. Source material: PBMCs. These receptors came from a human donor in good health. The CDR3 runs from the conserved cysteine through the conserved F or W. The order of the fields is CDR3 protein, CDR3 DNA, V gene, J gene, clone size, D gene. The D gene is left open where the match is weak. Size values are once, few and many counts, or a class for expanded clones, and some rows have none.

CASRGGVGEGMNTEAFF	TGTGCCAGCAGAGGGGGGGTTGGGGAAGGCATGAACACTGAAGCTTTCTTT	TRBV28	TRBJ1-1	NA	NA
CASSPDDRAYYGYTF	TGTGCCAGCAGTCCCGACGACAGGGCTTACTATGGCTACACCTTC	TRBV27	TRBJ1-2	NA	TRBD1
CASSLMNQVTGELFF	TGCGCCAGCAGCCTAATGAATCAGGTTACCGGGGAGCTGTTTTTT	TRBV4-1	TRBJ2-2	NA	NA
CASSYPKASGSETQYF	TGTGCCAGCAGTTACCCGAAGGCTAGCGGTTCAGAGACCCAGTACTTC	TRBV6-5	TRBJ2-5	NA	TRBD2
CASSVSGTGGDTIYF	TGTGCCAGCAGCGTCTCCGGGACAGGGGGAGACACCATATATTTT	TRBV7-3	TRBJ1-3	NA	TRBD1
CASSFPGTSVYEQYF	TGTGCCAGCAGTTTCCCCGGGACTAGCGTCTACGAGCAGTACTTC	TRBV6-6	TRBJ2-7	NA	TRBD2
CASGRGTGEQYF	TGTGCCAGCGGTCGCGGGACGGGGGAGCAGTACTTC	TRBV27	TRBJ2-7	NA	NA
CASSFTGRGDTQYF	TGTGCCAGCAGCTTCACGGGGCGGGGGGATACGCAGTATTTT	TRBV7-9	TRBJ2-3	NA	TRBD2
CASSLARPPGKGSADTQYF	TGCGCCAGCAGCTTGGCCCGGCCACCGGGGAAAGGTTCAGCAGATACGCAGTATTTT	TRBV5-1	TRBJ2-3	NA	NA
CASSRTVLATGELFF	TGCGCCAGCAGCCGAACTGTTCTAGCAACCGGGGAGCTGTTTTTT	TRBV4-3	TRBJ2-2	NA	NA
CASSPRQGQHSGANVLTF	TGTGCCAGCAGTCCACGACAGGGACAACACTCTGGGGCCAACGTCCTGACTTTC	TRBV11-2	TRBJ2-6	once	TRBD1
CASSPSEGTAFF	TGTGCCAGCAGTCCCTCGGAGGGAACAGCTTTCTTT	TRBV6-5	TRBJ1-1	NA	NA
CSVARDRGRTDTQYF	TGCAGCGTTGCCCGGGACAGGGGGCGCACAGATACGCAGTATTTT	TRBV29-1	TRBJ2-3	NA	TRBD1
CASRPGQGGNQPQHF	TGTGCCAGCAGGCCCGGACAGGGGGGCAATCAGCCCCAGCATTTT	TRBV6-1	TRBJ1-5	NA	TRBD1
CASSYRPGQANYGYTF	TGTGCCAGCAGTTACCGTCCGGGACAGGCTAACTATGGCTACACCTTC	TRBV6-5	TRBJ1-2	NA	TRBD1
CASSPSQGVLYEQYF	TGTGCCAGCTCACCTTCACAGGGAGTCCTATACGAGCAGTACTTC	TRBV18	TRBJ2-7	NA	NA